These 3 T cell receptor beta chains were all obtained from the same sample, sequenced in a study of blood T cells in healthy people across ages (dated by TCRdb to about 2015). The protocol used for the library was 5' RACE. Sequenced on an Illumina HiSeq 2500. A second PCR of roughly 6 to 12 cycles was performed with a sample-barcoded 5' primer and a J-beta primer mix. Using fastp at Q25 and MiXCR, TCRdb reprocessed the public reads and kept productive beta chains. Every distinct CDR3 protein forms one entry, paired with its most common genes and DNA. This sample is represented by about a million distinct CDR3 sequences; under 50% of them were singletons. The ten largest make up around 15% of the sample. The specimen was blood. These TCRs come from a man aged 25-45 years in good health.

The table lists this clonotype with a few counts. This chain uses TRBV20-1 with TRBJ2-5; the D call may be TRBD1 or TRBD2 (6 bases each). Trimming took 6 bases from V and 0 from J, leaving 20 bases between them. Per germline, CDR1 DFQATT and CDR2 SNEGSKA (reference sequence). The CDR3 spans 16 residues. This chain's CDR3 is CSARGGHPPYQETQYF. CDR3 nucleotide sequence: TGCAGTGCCCGAGGGGGGCACCCACCTTACCAAGAGACCCAGTACTTC.

This clonotype has just a few counts. The chain couples TRBV7-2 to TRBJ2-5; tentative D call: TRBD2 (6 bases). CDR1 is SGHTA, CDR2 FQGNSA, per germline. Trimming cost V 1 base and J 4 bases, with 13 bases left between them. The CDR3 covers 15 residues. The CDR3, as DNA: TGTGCCAGCAGCTTAGTTAGCGGTAGGAGAGAGACCCAGTACTTC. Its translation: CASSLVSGRRETQYF.

Ten or more counts support this clonotype. The chain recombines TRBV12-3 or TRBV12-4 with TRBJ1-5; D unresolved. This CDR3 is built from 13 residues. V was clipped by 6 bases and J by 0 bases, with 6 bases between them. CDR3: CASRRGSNQPQHF. CDR3 DNA sequence: TGTGCCAGCAGGCGGGGTAGCAATCAGCCCCAGCATTTT.